This TCR beta chain was documented in a study of T cell responses to AZD1222 COVID-19 vaccine. TCRdb's table, derived via immunoSEQ multiplex PCR, lists solely in-frame clones and lacks some. This sample has 140,000 or so clones, with just over 85% found just once. For this clone: The antigen is not known.

The junction had 20 bases not matched to a gene; V was cut back by 4 bases and J by 8 bases. CDR3 size: 19 residues. Germline V gene lookup returns CDR1 SGDLS and CDR2 YYNGEE. General study points: Mostly white British, mostly female donors; authors suggested clonal diversity may be underestimated. As reported, nearly half of all spike-specific TCRs target variant regions that are unmutated. Spike-specific TCR breadth and depth went up after people got two AZD1222 doses.

This chain uses TRBV9 with TRBJ2-1, with TRBD1 matching 11 bases. The clonotype was recovered from an adult who received the AZD1222 COVID-19 vaccine. Source: peripheral blood, taken 28 days after the second AZD1222 dose. CDR3 bases: TGTGCCAGCAGCACGCCCCTTCGCGGCGGGACAGGGGGAGGGGATGAGCAGTTCTTC. This gives the protein CASSTPLRGGTGGGDEQFF.